The 28 T cell receptor beta chains below were found in one sample sequenced in a study of CD8+ T cells in alopecia areata (dated by TCRdb to between 2018 and 2020). Library preparation employed the immunoSEQ multiplex PCR assay. RNA was extracted from all samples and reverse transcribed into cDNA, which served as template for TCR sequencing. The immuneACCESS repertoire file appears here via TCRdb, limited to in-frame rearrangements. These files lack a portion of the clones; in checked studies, under half of the deficit traces to unresolved V genes, and the cause of the others is not known. Here the sample has about 180,000 clones; 51% occur a single time. Together, the top ten hold around a tenth of the sample. Interpreted using the paper, the treatment or condition label stands for: oral pan-JAK inhibitor, 5-10 mg twice daily. The sequences come from CD8+ T cells sorted from blood, collected around week 54, from a patient treated with tofacitinib. These receptors were obtained from a human donor with alopecia areata.

The chain recombines TRBV7-9 with TRBJ1-1; D ambiguous. In germline, CDR1 is SEHNR, CDR2 FQNEAQ (reference sequence). V shed 2 bases and J shed 1 base, with 5 bases lying between them. The CDR3 is 13 amino acids. The CDR3 reads CASSLIRNTEAFF. The DNA of the CDR3 is TGTGCCAGCAGCTTAATTCGGAACACTGAAGCTTTCTTT.

In regard to this clone: At one end the junction does not follow the germline gene, possibly because of a read error. V gene TRBV10-3 combines with J gene TRBJ2-6; a possible D gene is TRBD2 (6 bases). In germline, CDR1 is ENHRY, CDR2 SYGVKD. CDR3 length: 16 amino acids. CDR3 protein: CAISKSGTSGANVLTF. CDR3 bases: TGTGCCATCAGTAAGTCCGGGACTTCTGGGGCCAACGTCCTGACTTTC.

The chain links TRBV6-5 to TRBJ2-1; D call uncertain. V lost 3 bases and J 5 bases, leaving 14 bases between the germline ends. The V gene's germline CDR1 is MNHEY and CDR2 SVGAGI. This CDR3 has 15 residues. The chain's CDR3 is CASSYSTQPHNEQFF. The CDR3, as DNA: TGTGCCAGCAGTTATTCGACTCAGCCGCACAATGAGCAGTTCTTC.

The genes are TRBV5-6 and TRBJ2-5; 7 bases align to TRBD1. Germline V gene data show CDR1 as SGHDT and CDR2 as YYEEEE. CDR3 length equals 15 residues. Unmatched junction bases numbered 11, after V lost 4 bases and J lost 5 bases. In nucleotides, the CDR3 is TGTGCCAGCAGCCGGACTGGACAGGTACTGGAGACCCAGTACTTC. It is translated as CASSRTGQVLETQYF. Looking up the rest from reference TRBV5-6 and TRBJ2-5 gives the full variable domain: DAGVTQSPTHLIKTRGQQVTLRCSPKSGHDTVSWYQQALGQGPQFIFQYYEEEERQRGNFPDRFSGHQFPNYSSELNVNALLLGDSALYLCASSRTGQVLETQYFGPGTRLLVL.

The chain couples TRBV6-1 to TRBJ2-7; D possibly uses TRBD1 or TRBD2 (5 bases each). This CDR3 is built from 13 residues. Germline CDR1 and CDR2: MNHNS and SASEGT. With 2 bases removed from V and 5 bases from J, the gap between germline ends came to 10 bases. The CDR3 protein is CASSELGPHEQYF. CDR3 in DNA: TGTGCCAGCAGTGAACTGGGACCACACGAGCAGTACTTC.

This clone has more than one count but fewer than ten. This chain connects TRBV5-1 to TRBJ1-1; no clear D. Per germline, CDR1 SGHRS and CDR2 YFSETQ. The CDR3 totals 13 residues. Between the trimmed V and J ends, which lost 3 bases and 6 bases, there was a span of 12 bases. The CDR3 DNA reads as TGCGCCAGCAGCTCCGTGCCGGGGTCTGAAGCTTTCTTT. Translated: CASSSVPGSEAFF.

This clone was seen only a few times. Written as DNA, the CDR3 is TGTGCCAGCAGCCGCTTAACCGAGCAGTACTTC. It is translated as CASSRLTEQYF. The V call is TRBV7-2, the J call TRBJ2-7; D gene ambiguous. Germline V gene data show CDR1 as SGHTA and CDR2 as FQGNSA. This CDR3 is 11 amino acids long. With 5 bases removed from V and 6 bases from J, the gap between germline ends came to 8 bases.

The chain has TRBV11-2 and TRBJ2-7; 7 positions agree with TRBD1. The CDR3 spans 17 residues. The germline gives CDR1 SGHAT, CDR2 FQNNGV. After removal of 4 bases from V and 2 bases from J, the junction contained 14 bases not matched to a gene. The DNA for the CDR3 is TGTGCCAGCAGCTCCCAGATAGCGACCGGGACAGCCTACGAGCAGTACTTC. This gives the protein CASSSQIATGTAYEQYF. Full variable domain (missing parts from reference TRBV11-2 and TRBJ2-7): EAGVAQSPRYKIIEKRQSVAFWCNPISGHATLYWYQQILGQGPKLLIQFQNNGVVDDSQLPKDRFSAERLKGVDSTLKIQPAKLEDSAVYLCASSSQIATGTAYEQYFGPGTRLTVT.

The chain employs TRBV30 and TRBJ2-3; the D gene is possibly TRBD2 (6 bases). This CDR3 region has 15 residues. Germline V lookup: CDR1 GTSNPN, CDR2 SVGIG (reference sequence). V dropped 8 bases and J dropped 2 bases, with 20 bases sitting between them. Here the CDR3 reads CARSILGGFTDTQYF. DNA for the CDR3: TGTGCCCGGTCAATCCTGGGGGGTTTCACAGATACGCAGTATTTT.

This chain uses TRBV5-1 with TRBJ1-1, with D possibly matching TRBD1 (6 bases). The CDR3 is 15 residues long. CDR1 and CDR2 from the germline V gene are SGHRS and YFSETQ. Trimming took 2 bases from V and 0 from J, leaving 11 bases between them. CDR3 DNA: TGCGCCAGCAGCTTTAAACAGGGAATGAACACTGAAGCTTTCTTT. It specifies CASSFKQGMNTEAFF.

There are a few counts of this clone. The V gene is TRBV2, the J gene TRBJ1-5; D might be TRBD1 (6 bases). The CDR3 consists of 14 residues. The germline CDR1 and CDR2 sequences are SNHLY and FYNNEI. Between the trimmed V and J ends, which lost 7 bases and 5 bases, there was a span of 15 bases. The CDR3 bases are TGTGCCAGCACCCCGGGACAAGGAGATCAGCCCCAGCATTTT. Translated: CASTPGQGDQPQHF.

This clone came up a few times. The chain is built from TRBV29-1 and TRBJ2-7, with D maybe TRBD2 (6 bases). V shed 2 bases and J shed 0 bases, with 17 bases lying between them. This CDR3 has 16 amino acids. Germline CDR1 is SQVTM and CDR2 is ANQGSEA. CDR3 DNA: TGCAGCGTTGAATTTTGGGATATCGGGGGCTCCTACGAGCAGTACTTC. Residues: CSVEFWDIGGSYEQYF.

The genes are TRBV5-6 and TRBJ1-1, with a possible D match to TRBD1 (5 bases). Trimming cost V 3 bases and J 0 bases, with 12 bases left between them. The CDR3 is 15 amino acids. Germline values: CDR1 SGHDT, CDR2 YYEEEE. The chain's CDR3 is CASSSTGTVNTEAFF. CDR3 DNA sequence: TGTGCCAGCAGCTCCACCGGGACCGTGAACACTGAAGCTTTCTTT. The full variable domain, with the rest looked up from reference TRBV5-6 and TRBJ1-1, is DAGVTQSPTHLIKTRGQQVTLRCSPKSGHDTVSWYQQALGQGPQFIFQYYEEEERQRGNFPDRFSGHQFPNYSSELNVNALLLGDSALYLCASSSTGTVNTEAFFGQGTRLTVV.

The genes are TRBV15 and TRBJ2-2, with D unclear. The CDR3 sequence is 13 residues long. With 2 bases removed from V and 5 bases from J, the gap between germline ends came to 6 bases. The germline V gene has CDR1 LNHNV and CDR2 YYDKDF (reference sequence). CDR3 loop: CATSRWGTGELFF. DNA for the CDR3: TGTGCCACCAGCAGATGGGGAACCGGGGAGCTGTTTTTT.

This chain links TRBV9 with TRBJ1-5; unclear D gene. CDR1 and CDR2 (germline): SGDLS, YYNGEE. CDR3 length: 14 amino acids. Trimming shortened V by 4 bases and J by 10 bases, and 18 bases separated the two germline ends. The CDR3: CASSPPFGIRPQHF. In nucleotides, the CDR3 is TGTGCCAGCAGCCCCCCCTTTGGGATTCGTCCCCAGCATTTT. Complete variable domain (other parts from reference TRBV9 and TRBJ1-5): DSGVTQTPKHLITATGQRVTLRCSPRSGDLSVYWYQQSLDQGLQFLIQYYNGEERAKGNILERFSAQQFPDLHSELNLSSLELGDSALYFCASSPPFGIRPQHFGDGTRLSIL.

This clone has just one count. The V and J genes are TRBV15 and TRBJ2-7, with a tentative D call TRBD1 (5 bases). Germline assignment: CDR1 LNHNV and CDR2 YYDKDF (reference sequence). The ends were cut back, 1 base at V and 5 bases at J, with 18 bases in the middle. This CDR3 region has 16 residues. The CDR3: CATSRALDSPWDEQYF. The CDR3 DNA reads as TGTGCCACCAGCAGAGCTTTAGACAGCCCCTGGGACGAGCAGTACTTC. Full variable domain (remainder filled in from reference TRBV15 and TRBJ2-7): DAMVIQNPRYQVTQFGKPVTLSCSQTLNHNVMYWYQQKSSQAPKLLFHYYDKDFNNEADTPDNFQSRRPNTSFCFLDIRSPGLGDTAMYLCATSRALDSPWDEQYFGPGTRLTVT.

This chain joins TRBV5-1 and TRBJ1-1; D gene uncertain. In germline, CDR1 is SGHRS, CDR2 YFSETQ. The length of the CDR3 is 16 residues. Trimming stripped 4 bases from V and 1 base from J, with 17 bases between. The CDR3 loop reads CASSPEGLWTNTEAFF. Here the CDR3 DNA reads TGCGCCAGCAGCCCGGAGGGCCTTTGGACGAACACTGAAGCTTTCTTT.

The chain is built from TRBV7-9 and TRBJ2-7; TRBD1 might be the D (5 bases). The germline gives CDR1 SEHNR, CDR2 FQNEAQ (reference sequence). V shed 5 bases and J shed 3 bases, with 14 bases lying between them. This CDR3 has 14 residues. This CDR3 reads CASSTGQGDYEQYF. For the CDR3, the DNA is TGTGCCAGCAGCACAGGACAAGGAGACTACGAGCAGTACTTC.

The J gene is TRBJ2-3, the V gene TRBV6-1, with no clear D. The CDR3 consists of 13 residues. Germline CDR1 is MNHNS and CDR2 is SASEGT. The V and J ends lost 0 bases and 3 bases respectively, with 4 bases between them. The CDR3 DNA follows: TGTGCCAGCAGTGAAGCGATGACAGATACGCAGTATTTT. This sequence encodes CASSEAMTDTQYF.

This clone was counted a few times. The genes are TRBV27 and TRBJ1-6; weak D call: TRBD1 (6 bases). V lost 7 bases to trimming and J lost 1 base, with 14 bases between them. The CDR3 runs to 16 residues. Germline V gives CDR1 MNHEY, CDR2 SMNVEV (reference sequence). Here the CDR3 DNA reads TGTGCCAGCACTCACAGGGCAGGGTCCTATAATTCACCCCTCCACTTT. Translation gives CASTHRAGSYNSPLHF.

This clone is a singleton in its sample. Other DNA sequences in this specimen translate into the identical CDR3. The rearrangement joins TRBV30 to TRBJ2-7; D may match TRBD1 or TRBD2 (6 bases each). V dropped 0 bases and J dropped 1 base, with 7 bases sitting between them. The CDR3 length is 13 residues. Germline V gene sequence: CDR1 GTSNPN, CDR2 SVGIG (reference sequence). CDR3 loop: CAWSVGGSYEQYF. CDR3 DNA sequence: TGTGCCTGGAGTGTAGGGGGGTCCTACGAGCAGTACTTC.

A few counts support this clone. The rearrangement links TRBV29-1 to TRBJ1-1, with TRBD1 as a possible D gene (6 bases). Germline-derived CDR1 and CDR2 are SQVTM and ANQGSEA. The CDR3 is made up of 16 amino acids. V dropped 7 bases and J dropped 0 bases, with 21 bases sitting between them. In DNA, the CDR3 is TGCAGCGCGATCGGGGGGGCAGCGTCCATGAACACTGAAGCTTTCTTT. This codes for CSAIGGAASMNTEAFF.

This clone was counted between two and nine times. The rearrangement joins TRBV2 to TRBJ2-2, with D possibly being TRBD2 (6 bases). Germline lookup yields CDR1 SNHLY and CDR2 FYNNEI. V lost 8 bases, J lost 3 bases, and 7 bases lay in between. This CDR3 contains 12 residues. The CDR3 DNA is TGTGCCAGCCAGCGGGACACCGGGGAGCTGTTTTTT. Its translation is CASQRDTGELFF.

This clone has a handful of counts. V is TRBV29-1 and J is TRBJ1-2; no firm D call. Germline CDR1 is SQVTM and CDR2 is ANQGSEA. V lost 6 bases, J lost 3 bases, and 11 bases lay in between. This CDR3 is 12 amino acids long. The CDR3 loop is CSVLDGHYGYTF. CDR3 DNA sequence: TGCAGCGTCCTCGACGGACACTATGGCTACACCTTC.

This rearrangement joins TRBV10-3 to TRBJ1-2; 12 nucleotides match TRBD1. Germline values: CDR1 ENHRY, CDR2 SYGVKD. Unmatched junction bases numbered 7, after V lost 7 bases and J lost 4 bases. The CDR3 covers 15 residues. CDR3 coding DNA: TGTGCCATCACCCAGGGACAGGGGGCAAGCTATGGCTACACCTTC. Encoded protein: CAITQGQGASYGYTF.

This clone was recorded a few times. The CDR3 nucleotides are TGTGCCAGCAGCCAAGGACAGGGCCAGGGCCTAAGCTCTGGAAACACCATATATTTT. Its protein is CASSQGQGQGLSSGNTIYF. The chain links TRBV4-2 to TRBJ1-3; 7 nucleotides line up with TRBD1. The V segment lost 1 base and the J segment 0 bases; nucleotides outside the gene matches: 12. The CDR3 extends over 19 amino acids. Germline V gene data show CDR1 as LGHNA and CDR2 as YNFKEQ.

This clone has only a few counts. The chain employs TRBV4-3 and TRBJ1-5; no definite D call. V dropped 0 bases and J dropped 1 base, with 4 bases sitting between them. The germline gives CDR1 LGHNA, CDR2 YSLEER. The CDR3 runs 14 residues. The CDR3 nucleotides are TGCGCCAGCAGCCAAGATAACAGCAATCAGCCCCAGCATTTT. Amino acid sequence: CASSQDNSNQPQHF.

This clone turned up a few times. The chain links TRBV7-9 to TRBJ2-1; D is uncertain. With 8 bases removed from V and 3 bases from J, the gap between germline ends came to 8 bases. The length of the CDR3 is 12 residues. Germline CDR1 and CDR2: SEHNR and FQNEAQ (reference sequence). CDR3 loop: CASGLVYNEQFF. For the CDR3, the DNA is TGTGCCAGCGGCCTCGTCTACAATGAGCAGTTCTTC.